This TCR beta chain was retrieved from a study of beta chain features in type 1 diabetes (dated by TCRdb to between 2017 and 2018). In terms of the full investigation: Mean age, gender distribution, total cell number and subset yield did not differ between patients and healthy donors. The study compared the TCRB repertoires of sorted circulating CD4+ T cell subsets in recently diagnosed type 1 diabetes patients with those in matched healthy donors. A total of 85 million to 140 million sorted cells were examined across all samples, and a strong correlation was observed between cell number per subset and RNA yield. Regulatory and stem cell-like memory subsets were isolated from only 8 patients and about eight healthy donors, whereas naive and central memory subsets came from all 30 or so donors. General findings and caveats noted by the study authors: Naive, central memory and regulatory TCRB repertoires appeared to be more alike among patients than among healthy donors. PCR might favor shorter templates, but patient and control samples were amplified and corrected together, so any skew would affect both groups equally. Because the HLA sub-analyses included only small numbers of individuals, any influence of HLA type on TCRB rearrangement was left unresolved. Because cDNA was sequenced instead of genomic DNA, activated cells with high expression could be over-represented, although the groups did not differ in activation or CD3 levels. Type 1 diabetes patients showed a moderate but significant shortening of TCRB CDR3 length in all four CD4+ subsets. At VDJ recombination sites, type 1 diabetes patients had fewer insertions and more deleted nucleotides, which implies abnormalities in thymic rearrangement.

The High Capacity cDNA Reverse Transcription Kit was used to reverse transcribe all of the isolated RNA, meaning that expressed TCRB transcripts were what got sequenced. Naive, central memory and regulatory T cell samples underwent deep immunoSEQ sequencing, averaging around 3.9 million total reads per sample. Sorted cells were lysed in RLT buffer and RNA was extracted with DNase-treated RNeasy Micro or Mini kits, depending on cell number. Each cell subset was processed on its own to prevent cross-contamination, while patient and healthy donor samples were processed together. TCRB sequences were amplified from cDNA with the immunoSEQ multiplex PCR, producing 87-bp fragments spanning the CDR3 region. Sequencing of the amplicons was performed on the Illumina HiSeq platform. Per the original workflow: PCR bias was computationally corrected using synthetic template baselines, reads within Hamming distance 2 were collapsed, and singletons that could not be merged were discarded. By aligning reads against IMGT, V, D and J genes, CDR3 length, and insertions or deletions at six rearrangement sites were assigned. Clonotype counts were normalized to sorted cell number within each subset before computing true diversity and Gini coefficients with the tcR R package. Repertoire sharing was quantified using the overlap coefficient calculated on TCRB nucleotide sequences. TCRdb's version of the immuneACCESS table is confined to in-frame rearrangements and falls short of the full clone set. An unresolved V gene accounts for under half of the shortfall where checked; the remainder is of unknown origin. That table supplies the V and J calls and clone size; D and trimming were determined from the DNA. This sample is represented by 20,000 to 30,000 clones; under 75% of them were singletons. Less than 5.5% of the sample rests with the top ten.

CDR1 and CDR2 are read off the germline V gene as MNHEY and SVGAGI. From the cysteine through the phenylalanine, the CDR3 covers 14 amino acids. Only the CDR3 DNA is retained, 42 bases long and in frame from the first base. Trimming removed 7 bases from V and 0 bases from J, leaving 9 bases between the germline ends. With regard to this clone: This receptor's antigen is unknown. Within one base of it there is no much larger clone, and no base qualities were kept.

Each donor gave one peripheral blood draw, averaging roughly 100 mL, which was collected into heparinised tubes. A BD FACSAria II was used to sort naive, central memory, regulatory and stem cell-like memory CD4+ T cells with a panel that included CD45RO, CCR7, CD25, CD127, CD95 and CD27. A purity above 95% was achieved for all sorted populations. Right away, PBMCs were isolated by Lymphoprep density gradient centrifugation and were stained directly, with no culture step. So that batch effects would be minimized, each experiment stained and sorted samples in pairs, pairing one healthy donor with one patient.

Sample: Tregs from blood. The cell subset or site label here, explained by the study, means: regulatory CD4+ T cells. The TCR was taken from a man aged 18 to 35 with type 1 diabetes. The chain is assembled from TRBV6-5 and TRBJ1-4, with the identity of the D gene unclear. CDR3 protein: CASKAVATNEKLFF. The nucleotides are TGTGCCAGCAAAGCCGTAGCAACTAATGAAAAACTGTTTTTT.